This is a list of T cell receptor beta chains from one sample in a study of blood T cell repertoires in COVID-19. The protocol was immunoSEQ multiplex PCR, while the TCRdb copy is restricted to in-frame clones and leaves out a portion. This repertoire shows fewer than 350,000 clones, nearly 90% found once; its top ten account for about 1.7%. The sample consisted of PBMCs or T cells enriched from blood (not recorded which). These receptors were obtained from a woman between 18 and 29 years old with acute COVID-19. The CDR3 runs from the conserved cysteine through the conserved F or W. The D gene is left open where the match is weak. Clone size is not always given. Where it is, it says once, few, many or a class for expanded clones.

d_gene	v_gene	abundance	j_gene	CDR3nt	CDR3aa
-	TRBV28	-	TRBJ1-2	TGTGCCAGCAGTTTTGGGGGCCCCCGGGGACCAAGCTACACCTTC	CASSFGGPRGPSYTF
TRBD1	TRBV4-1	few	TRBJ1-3	TGCGCCAGCAGCCAGGACAGGGATGAACCTGGAAACACCATATATTTT	CASSQDRDEPGNTIYF
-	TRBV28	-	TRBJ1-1	TGTGCCAGCAGTGAGTACGAGAACACTGAAGCTTTCTTT	CASSEYENTEAFF
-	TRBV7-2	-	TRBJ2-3	TGTGCCAGCAGAACGGACCCTTATCGACAGAATACGCAGTATTTT	CASRTDPYRQNTQYF
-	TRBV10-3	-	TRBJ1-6	TGTGCCATCAGGGAGGACACGTTTCTTACTCCAGTGCCCCTCAATTCACCCCTCCACTTT	CAIREDTFLTPVPLNSPLHF
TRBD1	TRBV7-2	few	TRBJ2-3	TGTGCCAGCAGCTTTCGGCCCTCCGGGACAGGGTACACAGATACGCAGTATTTT	CASSFRPSGTGYTDTQYF
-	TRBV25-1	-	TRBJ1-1	TGTGCCAGCAGTGAATTCCCCGGTGCAGGGGAACTGAACACTGAAGCTTTCTTT	CASSEFPGAGELNTEAFF
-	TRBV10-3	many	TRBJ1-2	TGTGCCATCAGTGAGTCGGACAGTCCTTCTACCTATGGCTACACCTTC	CAISESDSPSTYGYTF
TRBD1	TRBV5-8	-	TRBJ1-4	TGTGCCAGCAGCCGTTATTATCCATCCGGGACAGGGAATGAAAAACTGTTTTTT	CASSRYYPSGTGNEKLFF
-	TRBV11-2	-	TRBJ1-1	TGTGCCAGCAGCTCCACAGGGTACACTGAAGCTTTCTTT	CASSSTGYTEAFF
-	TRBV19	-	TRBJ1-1	TGTGCCAGTAACCCCTCGCGGGTGAACACTGAAGCTTTCTTT	CASNPSRVNTEAFF
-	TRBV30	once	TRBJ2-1	TGTGCCTGGAGTGATAACTACAATGAGCAGTTCTTC	CAWSDNYNEQFF
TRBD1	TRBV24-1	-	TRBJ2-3	TGTGCCACCAGTGATCTCACAGGGGACACGCAGTATTTT	CATSDLTGDTQYF
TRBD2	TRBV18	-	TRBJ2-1	TGTGCCAGCTCACCACTAGCGGGGGAGCAGTTCTTC	CASSPLAGEQFF
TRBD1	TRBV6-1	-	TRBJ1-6	TGTGCCAGCAGTGATATTGGGACAGGGTTTTCACCCCTCCACTTT	CASSDIGTGFSPLHF
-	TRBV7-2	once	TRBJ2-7	TGTGCCAGCAGCTTAGAGGCGGCGGGCAGGGGTTTTTTCTACGAGCAGTACTTC	CASSLEAAGRGFFYEQYF
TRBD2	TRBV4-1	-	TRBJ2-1	TGCGCCAGCGTCCCGAGCCGGGGGCTAGCGGGATCCTCCTACAATGAGCAGTTCTTC	CASVPSRGLAGSSYNEQFF
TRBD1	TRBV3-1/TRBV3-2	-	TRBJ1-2	TGTGCCAGCAGGGGACAGGCCTATGGCTACACCTTC	CASRGQAYGYTF
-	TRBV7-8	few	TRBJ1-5	TGTGCCAGCAGCCTGTCGAGCAATCAGCCCCAGCATTTT	CASSLSSNQPQHF
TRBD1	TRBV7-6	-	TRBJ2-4	TGTGCCAGCAGCTTAGGGACAGGGGTGACCAAAAACATTCAGTACTTC	CASSLGTGVTKNIQYF
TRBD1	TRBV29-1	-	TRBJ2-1	TGCAGCGTTGAAGAGGGGGACAGCATTAACAATGAGCAGTTCTTC	CSVEEGDSINNEQFF
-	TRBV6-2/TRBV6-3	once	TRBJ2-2	TGTGCCAGCAGCGTAACTACGAACACCGGGGAGCTGTTTTTT	CASSVTTNTGELFF
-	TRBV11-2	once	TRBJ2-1	TGTGCCAGCAGCTTTAGCGTTAATGAGCAGTTCTTC	CASSFSVNEQFF
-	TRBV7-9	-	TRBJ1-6	TGTGCCAGCAGCCCGCAGGGGCGCGGATCACCCCTCCACTTT	CASSPQGRGSPLHF
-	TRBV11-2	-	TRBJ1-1	TGTGCCAGCAGGCAAGGGGGGGGAAACACTGAAGCTTTCTTT	CASRQGGGNTEAFF
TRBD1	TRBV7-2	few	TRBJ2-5	TGTGCCAGCAGCCACAGACAGGGCCAAGAGACCCAGTACTTC	CASSHRQGQETQYF
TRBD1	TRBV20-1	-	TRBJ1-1	TGCAGTGCTTTACAGGGGGTCGGGGCTTTCTTT	CSALQGVGAFF
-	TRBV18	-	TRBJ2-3	TGTGCCAGCTCACCAGATGGGGGCTGGGGCACAGATACGCAGTATTTT	CASSPDGGWGTDTQYF
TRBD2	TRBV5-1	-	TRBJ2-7	TGCGCCAGCAGCTTGGCAGCGGGGCATTACGAGCAGTACTTC	CASSLAAGHYEQYF
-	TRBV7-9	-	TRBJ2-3	TGTGCCAGCCCCCCCGGAAGCGGACCTAGCACAGATACGCAGTATTTT	CASPPGSGPSTDTQYF
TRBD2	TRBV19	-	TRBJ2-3	TGTGCCAGTAGCCTGGGACTAGCGGATAGCACAGATACGCAGTATTTT	CASSLGLADSTDTQYF
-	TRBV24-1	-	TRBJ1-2	TGTGCCACCAGTGGTATTTATGGCTACACCTTC	CATSGIYGYTF
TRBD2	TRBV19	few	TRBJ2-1	TGTGCCAGTAGTAACGCCGGGACTAAACCCCCGAGGGGCCTTAGCTCCTACAATGAGCAGTTCTTC	CASSNAGTKPPRGLSSYNEQFF
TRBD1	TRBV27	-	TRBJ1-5	TGTGCCAGCAGTTTATATTTTGAGGGGACAGGGCATCAGCCCCAGCATTTT	CASSLYFEGTGHQPQHF
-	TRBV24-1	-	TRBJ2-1	TGTGCCACCAGTGCCCTGGGCCAGTACAATGAGCAGTTCTTC	CATSALGQYNEQFF
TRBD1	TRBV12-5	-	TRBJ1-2	TGTGCTAGTGGCACAGGGGCCGCGGGCTACACCTTC	CASGTGAAGYTF
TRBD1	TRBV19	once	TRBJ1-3	TGTGCGTCCTCCACAGGGGACGGAAACACCATATATTTT	CASSTGDGNTIYF
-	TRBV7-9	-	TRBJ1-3	TGTGCCAGCAGCTTACCCGGGAGACCCTACTCTGGAAACACCATATATTTT	CASSLPGRPYSGNTIYF
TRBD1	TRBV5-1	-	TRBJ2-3	TGCGCCAGCAGCCGGGACAGGGGGCGCGGCGCAGATACGCAGTATTTT	CASSRDRGRGADTQYF
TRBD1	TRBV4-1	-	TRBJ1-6	TGCGCCAGCAGCCAAACGACAGGGGATCTCAGGGGCTCCTATAATTCACCCCTCCACTTT	CASSQTTGDLRGSYNSPLHF
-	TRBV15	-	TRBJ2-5	TGTGCCACCAGAGCGGCCGCTGGGCTTCAAGAGACCCAGTACTTC	CATRAAAGLQETQYF
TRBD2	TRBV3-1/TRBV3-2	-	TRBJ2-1	TGTGCCAGCAGCCAAGATACTAGCGGGAGCTACAATGAGCAGTTCTTC	CASSQDTSGSYNEQFF
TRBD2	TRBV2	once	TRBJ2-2	TGTGCCAGCAGTCGAGCGGGAGGGCCCGGCACCGGGGAGCTGTTTTTT	CASSRAGGPGTGELFF
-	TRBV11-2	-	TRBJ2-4	TGTGCCAGCAGCGCGCCTAGAGAAAACATTCAGTACTTC	CASSAPRENIQYF
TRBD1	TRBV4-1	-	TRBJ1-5	TGCGCCAGCAGCCTTCACAGGGGTAGCAATCAGCCCCAGCATTTT	CASSLHRGSNQPQHF
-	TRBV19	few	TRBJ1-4	TGTGCCAGTAAAACGGCCCAGGGGATTAATGAAAAACTGTTTTTT	CASKTAQGINEKLFF
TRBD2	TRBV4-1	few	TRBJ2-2	TGCGCCAGCAGCCACCCCACGGGGACTAGGCACACCGGGGAGCTGTTTTTT	CASSHPTGTRHTGELFF